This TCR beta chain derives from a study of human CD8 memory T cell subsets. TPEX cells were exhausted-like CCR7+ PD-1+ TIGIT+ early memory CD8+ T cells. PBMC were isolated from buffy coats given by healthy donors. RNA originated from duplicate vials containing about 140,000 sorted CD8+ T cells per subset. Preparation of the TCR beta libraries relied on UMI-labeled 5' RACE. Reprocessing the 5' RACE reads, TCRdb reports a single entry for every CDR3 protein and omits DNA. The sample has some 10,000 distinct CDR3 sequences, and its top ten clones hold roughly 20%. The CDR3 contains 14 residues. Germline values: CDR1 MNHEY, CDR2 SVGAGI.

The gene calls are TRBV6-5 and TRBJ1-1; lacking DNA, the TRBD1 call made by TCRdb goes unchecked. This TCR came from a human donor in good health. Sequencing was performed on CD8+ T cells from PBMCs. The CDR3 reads CASRPRQGGTEAFF.